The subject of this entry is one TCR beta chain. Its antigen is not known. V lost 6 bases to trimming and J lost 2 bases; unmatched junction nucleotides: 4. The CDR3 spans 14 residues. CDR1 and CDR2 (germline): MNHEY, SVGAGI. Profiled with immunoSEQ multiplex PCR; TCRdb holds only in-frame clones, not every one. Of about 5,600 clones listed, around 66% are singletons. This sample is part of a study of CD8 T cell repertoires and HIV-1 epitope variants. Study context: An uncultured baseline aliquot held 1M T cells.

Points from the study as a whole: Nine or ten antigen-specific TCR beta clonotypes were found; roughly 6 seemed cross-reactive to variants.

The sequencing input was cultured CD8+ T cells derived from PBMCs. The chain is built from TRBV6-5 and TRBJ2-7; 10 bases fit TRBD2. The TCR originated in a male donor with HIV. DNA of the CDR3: TGTGCCAGCAGGGATGGGACTAGCGCCTACGAGCAGTACTTC. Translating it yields CASRDGTSAYEQYF.